These 27 T cell receptor beta chains share one sample of origin, sequenced in a study of cytomegalovirus exposure and HLA in healthy donors (dated by TCRdb to between 2016 and 2019). Preparation of the library involved the immunoSEQ multiplex PCR assay. The multiplex PCR relied on a mix of 60 forward primers for TCR Vbeta segments and 13 reverse primers for TCR Jbeta segments. As stored in TCRdb, this immuneACCESS dataset retains in-frame rearrangements with V and J assigned. A fraction of the clones does not appear; measured against another copy, unresolved V genes explain less than half of the discrepancy, and the remainder lacks a known reason. A total of 150,000 to 200,000 clones appear in this sample, 75% to 85% of them only once. Clones ranked in the top ten supply approximately 4.4% of the sample. Sequenced sample: PBMCs. The source of these receptors is a woman aged 18-29 years in good health and CMV-seropositive.

The chain couples TRBV6-6 to TRBJ2-5, with TRBD2 identical over 7 bases. V was clipped by 4 bases and J by 5 bases; unmatched bases: 10. Per germline, CDR1 MNHNY and CDR2 SVGAGI (reference sequence). This CDR3 comprises 15 residues. CDR3 DNA sequence: TGTGCCAGCAGTTCCGTACCCGGGGGGTATGAGACCCAGTACTTC. It yields the protein CASSSVPGGYETQYF.

This rearrangement joins TRBV5-4 to TRBJ2-5; D not certain. V was shortened by 2 bases and J by 2 bases, with 7 bases between the two germline ends. Germline V lookup: CDR1 SGHNT, CDR2 YYREEE (reference sequence). The CDR3 is 13 amino acids. CDR3 coding DNA: TGTGCCAGCAGCTTCCAGGTACAAGAGACCCAGTACTTC. Protein product: CASSFQVQETQYF.

The chain links TRBV19 to TRBJ1-6, with TRBD1 as a possible D gene (5 bases). CDR1 LNHDA and CDR2 SQIVND come from the germline V gene (reference sequence). The CDR3 runs to 18 residues. Trimming left V 5 bases short and J 8 bases short, with 25 bases between. CDR3 region: CASSPGRGSAYTDSPLHF. The CDR3 nucleotides are TGTGCCAGTAGTCCCGGTCGGGGGTCAGCCTATACGGATTCACCCCTCCACTTT.

This clone was detected only a few times. The chain uses TRBV18 and TRBJ1-2, with 8 bases lining up with TRBD1. From germline, CDR1 is KGHSH and CDR2 LQKENI. The CDR3 length is 14 residues. The trim removed 6 bases at V and 6 bases at J, leaving 9 bases unmatched. CDR3 DNA sequence: TGTGCCAGCTCCCCCCCCGGGACAGGACATGGCTACACCTTC. It codes for CASSPPGTGHGYTF.

The CDR3 here is CASSYWAGNEQYF. The CDR3 DNA reads TGTGCCAGCAGCTACTGGGCAGGGAACGAGCAGTACTTC. The J gene is TRBJ2-7, the V gene TRBV7-8, with D perhaps matching TRBD1 (5 bases). This CDR3 has 13 amino acids. The germline V and J ends were trimmed by 4 bases and 5 bases, with 12 bases remaining between them. Germline CDR1 SGHVS, CDR2 FQNEAQ.

The rearrangement links TRBV29-1 to TRBJ2-2; TRBD2 is a possible D gene (5 bases). Trimming took off 6 bases at V and 10 bases at J, with 15 bases between the two ends. CDR1 and CDR2 from the germline V gene are SQVTM and ANQGSEA. CDR3 length: 12 amino acids. The CDR3 spells CSVGKGEEELFF. The CDR3 coding sequence is TGCAGCGTCGGAAAGGGAGAGGAGGAGCTGTTTTTT.

This clone is labeled medium-sized (0.01 to 0.1%). In the same sample, other DNA sequences code for this CDR3. The chain couples TRBV4-1 to TRBJ1-1; TRBD1 aligns across 9 bases. Germline assignment: CDR1 MGHRA and CDR2 YSYEKL. The CDR3 runs 18 residues. With V trimmed by 5 bases and J by 3 bases, 16 bases remained unmatched. CDR3 nucleotide sequence: TGCGCCAGCAGCTACGGGACAGGGTTAGTAACGGTGGACACTGAAGCTTTCTTT. This encodes CASSYGTGLVTVDTEAFF.

The chain employs TRBV30 and TRBJ2-7; the D is unclear. Trimming stripped 0 bases from V and 1 base from J, with 4 bases between. Per the germline V gene, CDR1 is GTSNPN and CDR2 is SVGIG (reference sequence). The CDR3 extends over 12 amino acids. The CDR3 here is CAWSVSSYEQYF. CDR3 nucleotide sequence: TGTGCCTGGAGTGTATCGTCCTACGAGCAGTACTTC.

The CDR3, as DNA: TGTGCCAGCAGTGATTTCTGGGACACATTATACAATGAGCAGTTCTTC. This sequence encodes CASSDFWDTLYNEQFF. The chain links TRBV2 to TRBJ2-1; possible D gene TRBD1, 6 bases. The germline CDR1 and CDR2 sequences are SNHLY and FYNNEI. This CDR3 contains 16 residues. The V end lost 3 bases, the J end lost 4 bases, and 16 bases lay between the germline ends.

Turning to this clone: The same CDR3 can be traced to other DNA sequences in this sample. The chain employs TRBV29-1 and TRBJ2-7; 7 bases map to TRBD1. From germline, CDR1 is SQVTM and CDR2 ANQGSEA. The J segment lost 4 bases and the V segment lost 4 bases, leaving 1 base of the junction unmatched. This CDR3 spans 11 amino acids. The CDR3 DNA is TGCAGCGTTGCGGGACAGTACGAGCAGTACTTC. Protein product: CSVAGQYEQYF.

This clone was observed once. V gene TRBV7-2 combines with J gene TRBJ2-5; 10 bases map to TRBD1. The J call may be in error: the DNA end matches TRBJ2-7 better. The CDR3 is 14 amino acids. Looked up from germline, CDR1 is SGHTA and CDR2 is FQGNSA. The CDR3 spells CASSQGQGRYEQYF. DNA for the CDR3: TGTGCCAGCAGCCAGGGACAGGGGAGGTACGAGCAGTACTTC.

The chain joins TRBV4-1 to TRBJ1-2; D gene ambiguous. CDR1 and CDR2 from the germline V gene are MGHRA and YSYEKL. The V end lost 1 base, the J end lost 1 base, and 7 bases lay between the germline ends. The CDR3 contains 14 residues. The CDR3, as DNA: TGCGCCAGCAGCCAAGCAGGTGGTAACTATGGCTACACCTTC. Amino acid sequence: CASSQAGGNYGYTF.

The genes are TRBV11-2 and TRBJ1-1; D possibly corresponds to TRBD1 (6 bases). The CDR3 has 16 residues. Germline V gives CDR1 SGHAT, CDR2 FQNNGV. V lost 0 bases and J 0 bases, leaving 11 bases between the germline ends. CDR3 amino acids: CASSLDPRGMNTEAFF. The CDR3 DNA reads as TGTGCCAGCAGCTTAGACCCCAGGGGCATGAACACTGAAGCTTTCTTT.

The genes are TRBV6-1 and TRBJ2-6, with D tentatively TRBD1 (5 bases). From germline, CDR1 is MNHNS and CDR2 SASEGT. V was shortened by 4 bases and J by 0 bases, with 7 bases between the two germline ends. This CDR3 region has 15 residues. CDR3 region: CASSAQVSGANVLTF. The CDR3 DNA is TGTGCCAGCAGTGCACAGGTCTCTGGGGCCAACGTCCTGACTTTC.

To note about this clone: The sample has other DNA sequences that encode this CDR3 too. This chain joins TRBV5-1 and TRBJ1-2; TRBD1 matches 9 bases. CDR1 is SGHRS, CDR2 YFSETQ, per germline. V was pared by 0 bases and J by 6 bases, with 3 bases of the junction left unmatched. This CDR3 has 14 residues. The CDR3 spells CASSLGGQGDGYTF. Here the CDR3 DNA reads TGCGCCAGCAGCTTGGGGGGACAGGGAGATGGCTACACCTTC. The full variable domain, completed using reference TRBV5-1 and TRBJ1-2, is KAGVTQTPRYLIKTRGQQVTLSCSPISGHRSVSWYQQTPGQGLQFLFEYFSETQRNKGNFPGRFSGRQFSNSRSEMNVSTLELGDSALYLCASSLGGQGDGYTFGSGTRLTVV.

This rearrangement joins TRBV5-1 to TRBJ1-1, with TRBD1 as a possible D gene (5 bases). The CDR3 is 15 amino acids. V was clipped by 4 bases and J by 11 bases, with 24 bases between them. CDR1 and CDR2 from the germline V gene are SGHRS and YFSETQ. This CDR3 is CASSPGPPAGGSAFF. The CDR3, as DNA: TGCGCCAGCAGCCCCGGACCCCCCGCGGGGGGGAGCGCTTTCTTT. The full variable domain, rest sourced from reference TRBV5-1 and TRBJ1-1, is KAGVTQTPRYLIKTRGQQVTLSCSPISGHRSVSWYQQTPGQGLQFLFEYFSETQRNKGNFPGRFSGRQFSNSRSEMNVSTLELGDSALYLCASSPGPPAGGSAFFGQGTRLTVV.

On this clone: One end of the junction does not line up with germline, which may come from a read error. This chain joins TRBV2 and TRBJ2-6; 7 bases map to TRBD1. The germline V gene encodes CDR1 SNHLY and CDR2 FYNNEI. The CDR3 sequence is 16 residues long. CDR3 residues: CASWGQIDSGANGLTF. CDR3 bases: TGTGCCAGCTGGGGACAGATAGACTCTGGGGCCAACGGCCTGACTTTC.

This clone was counted once. The chain combines TRBV5-4 with TRBJ2-5; 8 bases map to TRBD1. The better agreement between TRBJ2-7 and the DNA end casts doubt on the J call. The CDR3 extends over 16 amino acids. Germline lookup yields CDR1 SGHNT and CDR2 YYREEE (reference sequence). The DNA of the CDR3 is TGTGCCAGCAGCACCCGAGGACAGGGAATCCTCTACGAGCAGTACTTC. Amino acid sequence: CASSTRGQGILYEQYF.

V gene TRBV2 combines with J gene TRBJ2-7; D gene unclear. The CDR3 is made up of 11 amino acids. V was trimmed by 11 bases and J by 2 bases, leaving 10 bases between them. Germline lookup yields CDR1 SNHLY and CDR2 FYNNEI. CDR3: CAGGRAYEQYF. The CDR3 region has the DNA TGTGCCGGCGGTCGGGCCTACGAGCAGTACTTC.

This clone was recorded only once. The chain recombines TRBV5-1 with TRBJ2-2, with unresolved D. V shed 0 bases and J shed 1 base, with 10 bases lying between them. This CDR3 has 16 residues. The V gene's germline CDR1 is SGHRS and CDR2 YFSETQ. CDR3 sequence reads: CASSLESTQNTGELFF. CDR3 bases: TGCGCCAGCAGCTTGGAGTCGACACAGAACACCGGGGAGCTGTTTTTT.

The rearrangement links TRBV27 to TRBJ1-5; 10 bases map to TRBD1. Germline V gene data show CDR1 as MNHEY and CDR2 as SMNVEV (reference sequence). CDR3 size: 17 residues. The trim removed 6 bases at V and 3 bases at J, leaving 11 bases unmatched. CDR3 sequence (DNA): TGTGCCAGCAGATACTCCGGGACAGGGGTTCTCAATCAGCCCCAGCATTTT. As protein: CASRYSGTGVLNQPQHF.

This chain joins TRBV4-1 and TRBJ2-5; tentatively, D is TRBD1 (5 bases). TRBJ2-7 explains the end of the DNA better; the J call may be wrong. CDR3 length: 13 amino acids. In germline, CDR1 is MGHRA, CDR2 YSYEKL. The CDR3 spells CASSDSQGYEQYF. The CDR3 DNA is TGCGCCAGCAGCGATTCTCAGGGCTACGAGCAGTACTTC.

This clone is a singleton in its sample. This chain connects TRBV7-2 to TRBJ1-1; D gene uncertain. Trimming stripped 5 bases from V and 5 bases from J, with 15 bases between. The CDR3 is 14 amino acids. Germline loops: CDR1 SGHTA, CDR2 FQGNSA. DNA for the CDR3: TGTGCCAGCAGCCTAAAAGTTCGGGAAACTGAAGCTTTCTTT. Amino acid sequence: CASSLKVRETEAFF. Full variable domain (rest looked up from reference TRBV7-2 and TRBJ1-1): GAGVSQSPSNKVTEKGKDVELRCDPISGHTALYWYRQSLGQGLEFLIYFQGNSAPDKSGLPSDRFSAERTGGSVSTLTIQRTQQEDSAVYLCASSLKVRETEAFFGQGTRLTVV.

J is TRBJ2-7 and V is TRBV20-1, with 7 bases fitting TRBD1. This CDR3 is built from 11 residues. Germline loops: CDR1 DFQATT, CDR2 SNEGSKA (reference sequence). Trimming removed 6 bases from V and 7 bases from J; junction bases left unmatched: 6. CDR3 region: CSAAQGWEQYF. The CDR3 nucleotides are TGCAGTGCCGCACAGGGGTGGGAGCAGTACTTC.

The rearrangement links TRBV7-3 to TRBJ1-2, with TRBD1 matching over 9 bases. Germline lookup yields CDR1 SGHTA and CDR2 FQGTGA. The CDR3 has 16 residues. The V gene end was trimmed by 6 bases and the J gene end by 0 bases; junction bases not matched to a gene: 8. This chain's CDR3 is CASSRTGAGTNYGYTF. DNA of the CDR3: TGTGCCAGCAGTAGGACAGGGGCAGGTACTAACTATGGCTACACCTTC.

V and J are TRBV4-2 and TRBJ1-1, with unresolved D. The length of the CDR3 is 14 residues. From germline, CDR1 is LGHNA and CDR2 YNFKEQ. Trimming removed 1 base at V and 1 base at J, with 7 bases between. The CDR3 bases are TGTGCCAGCAGCCAAGTAATCGGGAACACTGAAGCTTTCTTT. It yields the protein CASSQVIGNTEAFF.

The chain employs TRBV2 and TRBJ2-7, with a tentative D call TRBD2 (7 bases). Trimming stripped 0 bases from V and 2 bases from J, with 11 bases between. Germline CDR1 is SNHLY and CDR2 is FYNNEI. The CDR3 spans 15 residues. CDR3 protein: CASSEAGGGPYEQYF. The CDR3 DNA reads TGTGCCAGCAGTGAAGCGGGCGGGGGCCCCTACGAGCAGTACTTC.